This T cell receptor beta chain derives from a study of cytomegalovirus exposure and HLA in healthy donors (dated by TCRdb to 2017 to 2019). Context from the whole study: An earlier analysis of some 550 of the donors reported 276 Gb of sequence data and some 120 million unique TCR beta sequences from roughly 200 million T cells. An early release that covered roughly 600 HLA-typed donors contained 250 to 350 gigabases of sequencing data and about 84 million unique TCR sequences. Of the 398 genotyped donors, 81% were placed in the genetic ancestry cluster associated with self-reported Caucasian donors. The study was designed to test whether signatures of past pathogen exposure could be identified by cataloging public T cell receptors. The T cell repertoires of 550 to 850 subjects were profiled by immunosequencing and related to cytomegalovirus serostatus. Along with the roughly 670-subject first cohort, a separate validation cohort of about 110 different subjects was used. To predict cytomegalovirus infection status, the study combined high-throughput TCR immunosequencing, statistical association of individual TCRs with disease status, and machine learning. To study patterns of TCR occurrence, a later analysis re-analyzed previously published TCR beta repertoires from hundreds of donors and added high-resolution HLA genotyping. The later analysis used no new phenotypic data to find candidate immune exposures, relying instead on TCR beta sequences and their occurrence across donors. To decide whether each TCR beta V gene segment behaved as functional or pseudogenic, an earlier analysis of some 570 of the donors relied on high-throughput TCR beta sequencing. Donor age, sex, ethnicity and CMV serostatus were compiled together with the repertoire data. A later genetic analysis used genome-wide SNP genotypes for about three fifths of the 666 donors, treating that subset as a discovery cohort. All discovery cohort repertoires had been generated on a single sequencing platform. HLA typing covered class I and class II loci at four-digit resolution. The number of typed donors differed by locus: about 629-640 for A, B, C, DRB1 and DQB1; approximately 520 for DQA1; approximately 600 for DPA1; and around 470 for DPB1. Four or five DR-DQ haplotypes were treated as single units for association and clustering because of strong linkage in the cohort. Among approximately 370 genotyped donors of the cohort, an average of approximately 200,000 unique TCR beta nucleotide sequences was sequenced per donor, of which about 19% were non-productive.

To note about this clone: Its antigen has not been determined. It has no much larger one-base neighbor in the sample; base qualities were not kept.

In total, about 650 healthy bone marrow donors made up the cohort. Cohort members were all nominally healthy when sampled, although unrecorded immune exposures were likely present. The donor tested CMV seropositive and was one of the 289 seropositive cohort members. Each donor provided a peripheral blood sample, and peripheral blood mononuclear cells were used for TCR beta sequencing. The Qiagen DNeasy Blood Extraction Kit was used to extract genomic DNA from the blood cell samples. From a lookup of the germline V gene (reference sequence), CDR1 and CDR2 are MNHEY and SMNVEV. Trimming removed 5 bases from V and 0 bases from J, leaving 10 bases between the germline ends. Including cysteine and phenylalanine, the CDR3 has 15 amino acids. Only the CDR3 region is kept as DNA, spanning 45 bases read in frame from base 1. Study-wide conclusions, independent of this receptor: Sequencing depth was assumed to be roughly uniform across donors in the presence/absence analyses, though that assumption may not hold. Correlated functional status among segregating V segments might be attributable to linkage disequilibrium, but an unknown experimental factor could not be ruled out. Some IMGT-functional V segments, including TRBV6-2 and TRBV6-3, could not be distinguished by the 87-base-pair reads and were therefore excluded. In an earlier analysis of roughly 500 of the donors, most TCR beta V segments appeared in productive rearrangements about 87% or about 30% of the time, broadly matching IMGT annotations. In vitro tests confirmed that a few of the cytomegalovirus-associated TCR beta chains recognize cytomegalovirus antigens. According to a later analysis, parvovirus B19, influenza, CMV and Epstein-Barr virus appeared linked to several top co-occurrence clusters. Compared with equally common non-associated chains, HLA-associated TCR beta chains in a later analysis were more clonally expanded and had lower generation probabilities. Across donors, most TCR sequences were observed very rarely, whereas some public TCRs were present in many individuals. This cohort had only TCR beta chains sequenced, and the lack of alpha or paired-chain data limited which features could be detected. A further reported finding was that TCR beta sequences accurately predicted the HLA-A and HLA-B alleles for most subjects in the first cohort. The study listed over 150 TCR beta chains as associated with cytomegalovirus. In a later genetic analysis, a missense DCLRE1C variant was associated with V-gene and J-gene trimming of TCR beta chains, and the association was replicated in an independent cohort. Because some donors lacked HLA typing at each locus, the association tests relied only on the typed subset. The earlier analysis of approximately 540 of the donors excluded approximately 15 rarely observed V segments, including chromosome 9 orphons, because counts were too low. Most CMV-associated TCR beta chains appeared to be HLA-restricted in a later analysis, and the HLA associations seemed to be driven largely by CMV exposure. The sequencing pipeline was judged likely to have produced a cluster of highly shared sequence variants as a technical artifact. In a later analysis, more than 15,000 TCR beta sequences were associated with specific HLA alleles at a false discovery rate of 0.05. Assigning TCR associations to individual alleles was difficult when HLA alleles, especially DR and DQ, strongly co-occurred. The authors suggested that the approach could potentially be generalized to other disease states and immunological phenotypes. CMV serostatus was the only immune exposure information available for the cohort. Compared with the roughly 600-donor mean, donors in an Asian-associated ancestry cluster had fewer N-insertions in productive TCRs, according to a later genetic analysis. A later analysis found that TCR association rates varied across HLA loci, with DRB1 alleles showing the most associated TCRs and HLA-C alleles the fewest. In both the original and validation cohorts, the classifier was reported to diagnose cytomegalovirus status with high specificity and sensitivity.

The protocol used for the library was the immunoSEQ multiplex PCR assay. A mixture of 60 forward primers for TCR Vbeta segments and 13 reverse primers for TCR Jbeta segments was used in the multiplex PCR. A multiplex PCR assay on genomic DNA amplified the CDR3 region of rearranged TCR beta genes. The amplified TCR beta libraries were sequenced on the Illumina HiSeq System as 87-base-pair reads. As for the authors' bioinformatics: A later analysis tallied 80 million to 95 million unique TCR beta chains across the roughly 610 repertoires, and some 10 million of those chains were shared by two or more donors. To remove PCR and sequencing errors, raw reads were error-corrected and collapsed into unique sequences using a nearest-neighbor algorithm that merged closely related sequences. To assign V, D and J gene segments, CDR3 sequences were aligned to IMGT reference sequences. Each retained sequence needed at least a six-nucleotide match to both a V gene segment and a J gene segment. Rearrangements were classified as productive when the CDR3 lacked stop codons and remained in frame with V and J, and all other rearrangements were classified as non-productive. CDR3 was defined by IMGT convention, running from the second conserved V-encoded cysteine to the conserved J-encoded phenylalanine. The earlier analysis of about 610 of the donors excluded sequences that lacked an unambiguous match to a single V gene segment. An earlier analysis of around 600 of the donors classified V segments as functional when productive rearrangements were above 56.7% and as segregating when the standard deviation between donors was above 5%. A statistical classification framework was built to diagnose cytomegalovirus status from the catalog of TCR beta chain sequences. V and J gene assignment, in a later analysis, came from comparing TCR nucleotide sequences with IMGT/GENE-DB human TR gene sequences. A later analysis assigned CDR3 sequences and most-parsimonious VDJ recombination scenarios with the TCRdist pipeline. A later analysis defined each TCR beta chain by its CDR3 amino acid sequence plus V-gene family, and excluded reads lacking a unique V-gene family. In a later analysis, 550 to 650 highly shared, low-generation-probability nucleotide sequences were removed to address suspected cross-contamination and a sequencing artifact. A later analysis calculated a clonal expansion index for each public chain from normalized within-repertoire ranks of inferred template counts. In a later analysis, generation probabilities were computed with a VDJ recombination model fitted to out-of-frame rearrangements, and the resulting probabilities were checked against IGoR. In a later analysis, TCR-TCR, TCR-HLA and TCR-CMV co-occurrence was scored with hypergeometric tests, and a repertoire-size bias correction was applied to TCR pairs. A later analysis estimated false discovery rates by permuting HLA or CMV assignments 20 times. In a later analysis, co-occurring TCRs were grouped using DBSCAN, with TCRdist sequence similarity added in when clustering inside HLA-allele-positive subsets. Repertoires with fewer than 30,000 or more than 120,000 public chains were left out of co-occurrence clustering, as were about 5 repertoires with anomalous nucleotide sharing. Not all clones reach the TCRdb copy of this immuneACCESS table, which keeps in-frame sequences only. Checked studies attribute under half of the gap to unresolved V genes and leave the rest unexplained. That table furnishes V, J and clone size, whereas the DNA furnished D and trimming. For this sample there are around 160,000 clones; roughly 85% appear just once. Approximately 8.5% of the sample rests with the top ten.

The source is a man younger than 35 in good health and CMV-seropositive. Sequences were obtained from PBMCs. Here the chain combines TRBV27 and TRBJ2-2; the best D guess is TRBD1, with 5 bases matching. This receptor has the CDR3 CASSIQGANTGELFF. The DNA reads as follows: TGTGCCAGCAGTATTCAAGGGGCGAACACCGGGGAGCTGTTTTTT.